This T cell receptor beta chain was recorded in a study of T cell responses to AZD1222 COVID-19 vaccine (dated by TCRdb to 2020 to 2022). Background on the whole study: AZD1222 recipients given second doses at about 4 weeks or at about 12 weeks were pooled, since spike-specific TCR depth and breadth were not found to differ between the two schedules. A total of approximately 250 trial participants underwent TCR sequencing, of whom 207 had received two doses of AZD1222 and about 26 had received two doses of the MenACWY control vaccine. Trial participants were enrolled into age subgroups of 18-55, 56-69 and 70-plus years, which contained around 140, 26 and 57 TCR-sequenced participants, respectively.

Trimming takes 0 bases from V and 0 bases from J, and the germline ends sit 7 bases apart. Counted from cysteine to phenylalanine, this CDR3 has 14 amino acids. Only the CDR3 part of the read is kept: 42 bases, read in frame from the first base. CDR1 and CDR2, per the germline V gene, are SGHRS and YFSETQ. Reading the label with the study, this specimen's time point is: baseline before first vaccination. Samples from vaccinated people were obtained from the UK trials COV001 and COV002, which included a single-blind randomized controlled phase 2/3 trial of AZD1222 (ChAdOx1 nCoV-19) in healthy adults. For TCRbeta chain sequencing, PBMC samples from trial participants were taken at day 0 and at day 28 after the second dose. Summary of the overall study and its limitations: Spike-specific TCR breadth and depth rose significantly after two AZD1222 doses compared with day 0 and with MenACWY recipients. Participants were mostly white British and included more females than males, and it was suggested by the authors that clonal diversity may have been underestimated. Because no day 14 peak-response samples were available, repertoires were characterized only after the peak T cell response. The whole spike protein was spanned by vaccine-associated CD4 TCRs, and dominant responses were seen in regions 160-218 and 743-854. Conclusions about previously exposed vaccinees were limited because only six AZD1222 recipients were SARS-CoV-2 seropositive at baseline. In the small 56-69-year group, the increase in depth fell short of significance, most likely because of low power. Reportedly, close to half of the unique spike-specific TCRs recognized epitopes lying outside the regions that are mutated in the B.1.351 and B.1.1.7 variants.

The CDR3 regions of human TCRbeta chains were subjected to immunosequencing. Per the authors' processing: Repertoire TCRs were checked for matches against a reference library of SARS-CoV-2-specific TCRs that had been generated using the MIRA antigen-specificity platform. Breadth was defined as the fraction of unique TCRs that were SARS-CoV-2-associated. Depth was defined as the fraction of total T cells that were SARS-CoV-2-associated. Using the MIRA data, each spike-specific TCR was mapped to the spike region that the TCR reacts to and placed in a CD4 or CD8 class. Log10-transformed breadth and depth values were compared by one-way ANOVA with Sidak's multiple comparisons tests. TCRdb mirrors the immuneACCESS table, restricted to in-frame sequences. Some clones are absent from its copies; in checked studies, under half trace to an unresolved V gene, and the reason for the others is unknown. Clonal size and the V and J genes are those of that table, whereas D and trimming came from the DNA. This sample gives over 90,000 clones in total; 84% of them show up just once. About 15% of the sample is held by the ten biggest clonotypes.

As concerns this clone: Its antigen is not yet known. No much larger clone is present one base from it, and per-base qualities are unavailable.

Material: peripheral blood, obtained on day 0 of AZD1222 vaccination. This sequence originates from an adult in good health. The chain is assembled from TRBV5-1 and TRBJ2-7; the D call could be TRBD1 or TRBD2, with each sharing 5 bases. CDR3 protein: CASSLEGSSYEQYF. The nucleotides read TGCGCCAGCAGCTTGGAGGGGAGCTCCTACGAGCAGTACTTC.